The TCR beta chain under discussion was sequenced for a study of blood T cell repertoires in COVID-19. At the level of the study: Samples representing acute and convalescent COVID-19 were sourced from the United States, Italy and Spain.

Adults between roughly 18 and 89 years of age took part from about two dozen US areas. Germline CDR1 SNHLY, CDR2 FYNNEI. Between the trimmed V and J ends, which lost 5 bases and 4 bases, there was a span of 20 bases. This CDR3 is 16 amino acids long. In the authors' workflow: Counts of nucleated cells, estimated from reference gene primer amplification, were obtained. Sequencing used immunoSEQ multiplex PCR; TCRdb keeps in-frame clones, though not all of them. The V and J calls and clone size are taken from that table; D and trimming were inferred from the DNA. The sample contains about 240,000 clones, more than 85% of which appear only once.

The sequencing input was PBMCs or T cells enriched from blood (not recorded which). V gene TRBV2 combines with J gene TRBJ1-1; no firm D call. This TCR came from a man aged 40-49 years who had recovered from COVID-19. The CDR3 spells CASSLNARGSGTEAFF. The CDR3 DNA reads as TGTGCCAGCAGTCTGAATGCCCGGGGTTCGGGCACTGAAGCTTTCTTT.